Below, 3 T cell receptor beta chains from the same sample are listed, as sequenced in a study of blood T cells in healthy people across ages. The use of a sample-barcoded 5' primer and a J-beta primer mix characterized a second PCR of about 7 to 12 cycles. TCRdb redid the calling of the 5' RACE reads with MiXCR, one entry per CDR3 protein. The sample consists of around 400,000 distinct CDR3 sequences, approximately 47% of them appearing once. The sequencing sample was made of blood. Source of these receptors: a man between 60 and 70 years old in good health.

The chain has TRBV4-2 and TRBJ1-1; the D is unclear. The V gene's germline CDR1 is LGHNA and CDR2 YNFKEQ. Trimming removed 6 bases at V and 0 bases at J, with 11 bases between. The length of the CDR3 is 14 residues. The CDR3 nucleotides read TGTGCCAGCAGAGCGGGCAGACTGAACACTGAAGCTTTCTTT. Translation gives CASRAGRLNTEAFF.

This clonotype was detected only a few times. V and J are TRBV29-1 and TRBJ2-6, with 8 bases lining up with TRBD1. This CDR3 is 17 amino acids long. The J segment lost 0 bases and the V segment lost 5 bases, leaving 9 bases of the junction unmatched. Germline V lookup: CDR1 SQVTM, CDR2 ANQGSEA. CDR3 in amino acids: CSVRQGLPFSGANVLTF. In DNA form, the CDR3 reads TGCAGCGTTCGACAGGGGCTACCATTCTCTGGGGCCAACGTCCTGACTTTC. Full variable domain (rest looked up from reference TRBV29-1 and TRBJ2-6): SAVISQKPSRDICQRGTSLTIQCQVDSQVTMMFWYRQQPGQSLTLIATANQGSEATYESGFVIDKFPISRPNLTFSTLTVSNMSPEDSSIYLCSVRQGLPFSGANVLTFGAGSRLTVL.

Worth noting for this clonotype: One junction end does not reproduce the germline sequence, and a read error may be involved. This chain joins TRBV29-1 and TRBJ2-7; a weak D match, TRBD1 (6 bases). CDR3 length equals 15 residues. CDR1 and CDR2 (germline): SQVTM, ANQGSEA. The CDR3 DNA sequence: TGCAGCGTTGAAGGTATTCAGGACAGATCCTACGGGCAGTACTTC. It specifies CSVEGIQDRSYGQYF.